Each of the 17 T cell receptor beta chains below was sequenced from the same sample in a study of blood T cells in healthy people across ages. Next came a second PCR, run for about 6 to 12 cycles, which used a sample-barcoded 5' primer along with a J-beta primer mix. TCRdb ran MiXCR on the 5' RACE reads and lists one entry per CDR3 protein. The top ten clones hold 20% of a sample with around 710,000 distinct CDR3 sequences, roughly 47% of them seen once. Sequenced input: blood. The receptors shown here come from a woman in her sixties or seventies in good health.

The J gene is TRBJ2-1, the V gene TRBV21-1; the table's D call TRBD2 went unverified against the DNA. TRBV21-1 is deemed a pseudogene. There are 14 residues in the CDR3. The CDR3 sequence: CASKASRRADEQFF. CDR3 nucleotide sequence: TGTGCCAGCAAAGCGAGCAGAAGAGCGGATGAGCAGTTCTTC.

This chain uses TRBV27 with TRBJ1-1; D might be TRBD1 (6 bases). The germline V and J ends were trimmed by 3 bases and 4 bases, with 18 bases remaining between them. Per the germline V gene, CDR1 is MNHEY and CDR2 is SMNVEV (reference sequence). The CDR3 is made up of 16 amino acids. The CDR3 loop reads CASSLAQGRVSTEAFF. As DNA, the CDR3 is TGTGCCAGCAGTTTGGCGCAGGGGAGGGTTAGCACTGAAGCTTTCTTT.

This clonotype was observed a handful of times. The genes are TRBV20-1 and TRBJ2-2, with 8 bases lining up with TRBD2. The CDR3 runs 13 residues. Per germline, CDR1 DFQATT and CDR2 SNEGSKA (reference sequence). J gave up 7 bases and V 3 bases, and 4 bases lay outside the gene matches. The CDR3 nucleotides read TGCAGTGCTAGCGGGGGGGAGCACGGGGAGCTGTTTTTT. Protein: CSASGGEHGELFF.

The V and J genes are TRBV24-1 and TRBJ2-1; the D gene could be TRBD1 or TRBD2 (5 bases each). The germline V gene encodes CDR1 KGHDR and CDR2 SFDVKD. CDR3 length: 15 residues. V shed 6 bases and J shed 2 bases, with 13 bases lying between them. The CDR3 sequence: CATSTTGTPYNEQFF. As DNA, the CDR3 is TGTGCCACCAGTACAACCGGGACCCCCTACAATGAGCAGTTCTTC.

The CDR3 spells CASSSDGGNSPLHF. In DNA, the CDR3 is TGCGCCAGCAGCTCCGACGGTGGAAATTCACCCCTCCACTTT. The chain recombines TRBV5-1 with TRBJ1-6, with unresolved D. The germline CDR1 and CDR2 sequences are SGHRS and YFSETQ. Trimming stripped 3 bases from V and 7 bases from J, with 11 bases between. This CDR3 comprises 14 residues.

There are many counts of this clonotype. V gene TRBV6-2 or TRBV6-3 combines with J gene TRBJ2-7, with 9 bases that match TRBD1. V gave up 2 bases and J gave up 5 bases; unmatched junction bases: 10. From germline, CDR1 is MNHEY and CDR2 SVGEGT. The CDR3 has 16 amino acids. CDR3: CASSYRGQGVWNEQYF. In DNA, the CDR3 is TGTGCCAGCAGTTACCGGGGACAGGGTGTGTGGAACGAGCAGTACTTC.

The rearrangement links TRBV11-2 to TRBJ2-1; 10 positions match TRBD2. J lost 8 bases, V lost 3 bases, and 13 bases had no gene match. This CDR3 has 17 amino acids. Germline-derived CDR1 and CDR2 are SGHAT and FQNNGV. CDR3 bases: TGTGCCAGCAGCTTTCGGATAGCGGGGGGAGGGGTCGATGAGCAGTTCTTC. This encodes CASSFRIAGGGVDEQFF.

CDR3 amino acids: CATLYRGSGTGVYEQYF. The CDR3 DNA follows: TGTGCCACCCTCTACAGGGGGTCCGGGACAGGGGTTTACGAGCAGTACTTC. This sequence joins TRBV28 and TRBJ2-7; TRBD1 matches at 10 bases. The V and J ends lost 10 bases and 4 bases, in that order; junction bases with no gene match: 19. From germline, CDR1 is MDHEN and CDR2 SYDVKM. CDR3 size: 17 residues.

This clonotype was observed a handful of times. The rearrangement uses TRBV4-3 and TRBJ1-2; 8 bases are shared with TRBD1. The CDR3 is made up of 13 amino acids. V trimming: 5 bases; J trimming: 5 bases; junction bases outside the gene matches: 4. Germline V gene lookup returns CDR1 LGHNA and CDR2 YSLEER. In DNA form, the CDR3 reads TGCGCCAGCAGCGCGACAGGGGTGTATGGCTACACCTTC. Its protein product is CASSATGVYGYTF.

This clonotype was seen just once. The DNA of the CDR3 is TGTGCCAGCAGCCAAGATCTAGCAGCAAATGAGCAGTTCTTC. Its protein product is CASSQDLAANEQFF. The chain is built from TRBV3-1 and TRBJ2-1, with D possibly being TRBD2 (5 bases). The CDR3 runs to 14 residues. Looked up from germline, CDR1 is LGHDT and CDR2 is YNNKEL (reference sequence). Between the trimmed V and J ends, which lost 0 bases and 7 bases, there was a span of 10 bases.

This clonotype was seen repeatedly, ten times or more. V gene TRBV14 combines with J gene TRBJ2-1; 10 bases are a match to TRBD2. The germline gives CDR1 SGHDN, CDR2 FVKESK. The CDR3 covers 15 residues. V trimming: 6 bases; J trimming: 2 bases; junction bases outside the gene matches: 4. The CDR3 sequence is CASSPGTSAYNEQFF. In DNA, the CDR3 is TGTGCCAGCAGTCCCGGGACTAGCGCCTACAATGAGCAGTTCTTC.

The chain carries TRBV27 and TRBJ2-3; TRBD1 matches at 8 bases. CDR1 MNHEY and CDR2 SMNVEV come from the germline V gene (reference sequence). V was clipped by 2 bases and J by 0 bases; unmatched bases: 28. This CDR3 is 24 amino acids long. The chain's CDR3 is CASSLRTGQDPDNLMTISTDTQYF. CDR3 in DNA: TGTGCCAGCAGTTTAAGGACAGGGCAAGACCCCGACAATCTAATGACAATTAGCACAGATACGCAGTATTTT.

The V and J genes are TRBV9 and TRBJ2-7, with D possibly matching TRBD1 (5 bases). The CDR3 loop spans 13 amino acids. Germline CDR1 and CDR2: SGDLS and YYNGEE. The germline V and J ends were trimmed by 2 bases and 5 bases, with 11 bases remaining between them. In DNA form, the CDR3 reads TGTGCCAGCAGCGTCCAGGGAAAGGACGAGCAGTACTTC. Protein: CASSVQGKDEQYF.

J is TRBJ2-5 and V is TRBV18; the D is unclear. Germline CDR1 KGHSH, CDR2 LQKENI. Trimming took off 2 bases at V and 5 bases at J, with 12 bases between the two ends. This CDR3 contains 14 residues. CDR3 amino acids: CASSPKGNQETQYF. CDR3 DNA: TGTGCCAGCTCACCAAAGGGAAATCAGGAGACCCAGTACTTC. The variable domain in full, completed from reference TRBV18 and TRBJ2-5, reads NAGVMQNPRHLVRRRGQEARLRCSPMKGHSHVYWYRQLPEEGLKFMVYLQKENIIDESGMPKERFSAEFPKEGPSILRIQQVVRGDSAAYFCASSPKGNQETQYFGPGTRLLVL.

This clonotype was seen many times. The rearrangement links TRBV4-2 to TRBJ2-7; D remains ambiguous. Trimming pared 2 bases from V and 1 base from J, leaving 9 bases between. The CDR3 has 14 residues. Looked up from germline, CDR1 is LGHNA and CDR2 is YNFKEQ. CDR3 loop: CASSQRRVSYEQYF. The CDR3 DNA reads TGTGCCAGCAGCCAAAGGAGAGTTTCCTACGAGCAGTACTTC.

J is TRBJ2-1 and V is TRBV5-1; 11 bases fit TRBD2. With V trimmed by 3 bases and J by 9 bases, 8 bases remained unmatched. Per germline, CDR1 SGHRS and CDR2 YFSETQ. The CDR3 is 15 residues long. The CDR3 bases are TGCGCCAGCAGCTGGGGGACTAGCGGAAACAGTGAGCAGTTCTTC. Its protein product is CASSWGTSGNSEQFF.

This chain joins TRBV20-1 and TRBJ2-1; D remains unclear. The germline CDR1 and CDR2 sequences are DFQATT and SNEGSKA (reference sequence). Between the trimmed V and J ends, which lost 0 bases and 2 bases, there was a span of 8 bases. The CDR3 has 14 residues. The CDR3 bases are TGCAGTGCTAGAGACCAAAGTCCCTACAATGAGCAGTTCTTC. It encodes CSARDQSPYNEQFF.